A single sample gave rise to the 13 T cell receptor beta chains below, sequenced in a study of follicular helper T cells after annual influenza vaccination. Time point of the sample: 2014-2015 season, pre-vaccination. Sequencing was performed with immunoSEQ multiplex PCR; in TCRdb, only in-frame clones are kept and a portion is missing. Here the sample spans fewer than 30,000 clones, roughly 80% being singletons. The source material was CXCR5+ CD38- circulating T follicular helper cells from blood, sampled on the day of influenza vaccination. The subset was: circulating Tfh, non-naive CD4+CXCR5+PD-1+ (ICOS+CD38+ or ICOS-CD38-). These receptors all come from an adult who received the influenza vaccine.

The rearrangement links TRBV9 to TRBJ1-1, with D possibly TRBD1 on 6 matching bases. V lost 3 bases and J lost 0, with 9 bases in between. The germline V gene has CDR1 SGDLS and CDR2 YYNGEE. CDR3 length equals 14 residues. The CDR3 region has the DNA TGTGCCAGCAGCGCACAGGGAATGAACACTGAAGCTTTCTTT. It codes for CASSAQGMNTEAFF.

The chain employs TRBV5-1 and TRBJ2-3, with no clear D. Trimming took off 3 bases at V and 2 bases at J, with 16 bases between the two ends. Germline loops: CDR1 SGHRS, CDR2 YFSETQ. There are 16 residues in the CDR3. The CDR3 DNA follows: TGCGCCAGCAGCTCGTTTGCGGCCGAACACACAGATACGCAGTATTTT. Its protein product is CASSSFAAEHTDTQYF.

The rearrangement uses TRBV6-1 and TRBJ2-7; 9 bases are a match to TRBD2. Germline CDR1 reads MNHNS; CDR2 reads SASEGT. The CDR3 runs 15 residues. V lost 6 bases, J lost 7 bases, and 13 bases stayed unmatched. The CDR3 region has the DNA TGTGCCAGCAGCCCGGGCATAGCGGGAGTGGGGGAGCAGTACTTC. Its translation is CASSPGIAGVGEQYF.

This chain links TRBV5-1 with TRBJ1-3, with a tentative D call TRBD1 (5 bases). Germline V CDR1 and CDR2: SGHRS, YFSETQ. Trimming took 4 bases from V and 1 from J, leaving 12 bases between them. There are 15 residues in the CDR3. As DNA, the CDR3 is TGCGCCAGCAGCCAAACTGGACAATCTGGAAACACCATATATTTT. This encodes CASSQTGQSGNTIYF.

V usage is TRBV19 and J usage is TRBJ2-2; a possible D gene is TRBD1 (5 bases). Trimming shortened V by 5 bases and J by 2 bases, and 15 bases separated the two germline ends. There are 16 residues in the CDR3. Per germline, CDR1 LNHDA and CDR2 SQIVND (reference sequence). The CDR3 DNA reads as TGTGCCAGTAGTCTCCGACAGTTTTTTAACACCGGGGAGCTGTTTTTT. It specifies CASSLRQFFNTGELFF.

The V and J genes are TRBV4-1 and TRBJ2-1; 10 bases align to TRBD1. The J segment lost 10 bases and the V segment lost 3 bases, leaving 12 bases of the junction unmatched. The germline gives CDR1 MGHRA, CDR2 YSYEKL. The CDR3 loop spans 16 amino acids. The DNA of the CDR3 is TGCGCCAGCAGCCAGAAGGGCGGGACAGGGGTAGGGGAGCAGTTCTTC. This codes for CASSQKGGTGVGEQFF.

The chain has TRBV11-2 and TRBJ2-5; 13 bases fit TRBD2. Germline CDR1 SGHAT, CDR2 FQNNGV. V gave up 5 bases and J gave up 6 bases; unmatched junction bases: 9. The CDR3 runs to 16 residues. The CDR3 here is CASSRQLAGGVKTQYF. CDR3 in DNA: TGTGCCAGCAGCCGACAACTAGCGGGGGGGGTCAAGACCCAGTACTTC.

The CDR3 region is CASSLWGGVGDSPLHF. DNA of the CDR3: TGTGCCAGCAGCTTATGGGGGGGTGTAGGGGATTCACCCCTCCACTTT. This chain links TRBV7-9 with TRBJ1-6; possible D gene TRBD1, 5 bases. There are 16 residues in the CDR3. Trimming shortened V by 2 bases and J by 8 bases, and 16 bases separated the two germline ends. The V gene's germline CDR1 is SEHNR and CDR2 FQNEAQ (reference sequence).

The genes are TRBV2 and TRBJ2-7; 9 bases match TRBD2. This CDR3 has 12 residues. Trimming removed 6 bases from V and 6 bases from J; junction bases left unmatched: 3. Germline assignment: CDR1 SNHLY and CDR2 FYNNEI. CDR3 protein: CASRYSGSEQYF. The CDR3 nucleotides are TGTGCCAGCAGATATAGCGGGAGCGAGCAGTACTTC.

The chain uses TRBV7-6 and TRBJ2-5, with 10 bases lining up with TRBD2. The V gene's germline CDR1 is SGHVS and CDR2 FNYEAQ. Germline trimming cut 2 bases from V and 5 bases from J; bases unmatched to any gene: 11. The CDR3 is 17 amino acids. This chain's CDR3 is CASSLWGSGGHRETQYF. The CDR3 DNA follows: TGTGCCAGCAGCTTATGGGGTAGCGGGGGGCACCGGGAGACCCAGTACTTC.

This clone is a singleton in its sample. The rearrangement joins TRBV5-4 to TRBJ2-3; TRBD2 is a possible D gene (5 bases). V gave up 1 base and J gave up 3 bases, with 9 bases separating them. This CDR3 spans 14 amino acids. Germline assignment: CDR1 SGHNT and CDR2 YYREEE (reference sequence). CDR3 loop: CASSLLGATDTQYF. DNA of the CDR3: TGTGCCAGCAGCTTGCTGGGAGCTACAGATACGCAGTATTTT.

The chain combines TRBV28 with TRBJ2-7; 9 bases agree with TRBD1. Germline CDR1 and CDR2: MDHEN and SYDVKM. V gave up 7 bases and J gave up 3 bases; unmatched junction bases: 7. This CDR3 has 14 amino acids. The CDR3, as DNA: TGTGCCAGCACCCCAGGACAGGGGAACTACGAGCAGTACTTC. Protein product: CASTPGQGNYEQYF.

This chain uses TRBV11-3 with TRBJ2-4, with D possibly TRBD1 on 5 matching bases. V was trimmed by 5 bases and J by 7 bases, leaving 12 bases between them. Germline CDR1 reads SGHNT; CDR2 reads YENEEA. CDR3 size: 13 residues. CDR3 region: CASSPTGSNIQYF. Here the CDR3 DNA reads TGTGCCAGCAGCCCTACAGGATCCAACATTCAGTACTTC.